This T cell receptor beta chain was profiled in a study of OX40 agonist ivuxolimab in advanced cancers. About the research overall: Roughly two fifths of patients had received prior checkpoint inhibitor therapy. Partial responses were seen in three patients, one with hepatocellular carcinoma and two with cutaneous melanoma.

Germline trimming cut 3 bases from V and 6 bases from J; bases unmatched to any gene: 8. The CDR3 loop spans 15 amino acids. The germline V gene encodes CDR1 SGHTA and CDR2 FQGNSA. Clones were read by immunoSEQ multiplex PCR, and TCRdb kept only the in-frame ones, dropping some. The profile shows more than 65,000 clones, 85% to 90% of them singletons. The chain links TRBV7-2 to TRBJ2-3, with 8 bases identical to TRBD2. Sample: CD4+ or CD8+ T cells sorted from blood, taken in a trial of the OX40 agonist ivuxolimab. The TCR was taken from an adult with an advanced solid tumor such as melanoma, head and neck, liver or kidney cancer. The CDR3 DNA reads as TGTGCCAGCAGCTTCGATTCACGGGAGGGGGATACGCAGTATTTT. This gives the protein CASSFDSREGDTQYF.